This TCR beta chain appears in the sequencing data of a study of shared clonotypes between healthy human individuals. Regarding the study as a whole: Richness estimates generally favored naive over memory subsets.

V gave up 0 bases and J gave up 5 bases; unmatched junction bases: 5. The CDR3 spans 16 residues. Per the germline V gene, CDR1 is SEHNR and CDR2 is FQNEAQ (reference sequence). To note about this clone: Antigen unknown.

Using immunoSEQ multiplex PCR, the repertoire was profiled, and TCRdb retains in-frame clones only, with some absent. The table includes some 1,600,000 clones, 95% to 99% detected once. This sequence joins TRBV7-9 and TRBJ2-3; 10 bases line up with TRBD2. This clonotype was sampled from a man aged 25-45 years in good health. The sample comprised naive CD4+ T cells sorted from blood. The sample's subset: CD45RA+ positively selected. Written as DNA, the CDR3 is TGTGCCAGCAGCTTAGCAGCGGGAGGGGGGAGAGATACGCAGTATTTT. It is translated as CASSLAAGGGRDTQYF.